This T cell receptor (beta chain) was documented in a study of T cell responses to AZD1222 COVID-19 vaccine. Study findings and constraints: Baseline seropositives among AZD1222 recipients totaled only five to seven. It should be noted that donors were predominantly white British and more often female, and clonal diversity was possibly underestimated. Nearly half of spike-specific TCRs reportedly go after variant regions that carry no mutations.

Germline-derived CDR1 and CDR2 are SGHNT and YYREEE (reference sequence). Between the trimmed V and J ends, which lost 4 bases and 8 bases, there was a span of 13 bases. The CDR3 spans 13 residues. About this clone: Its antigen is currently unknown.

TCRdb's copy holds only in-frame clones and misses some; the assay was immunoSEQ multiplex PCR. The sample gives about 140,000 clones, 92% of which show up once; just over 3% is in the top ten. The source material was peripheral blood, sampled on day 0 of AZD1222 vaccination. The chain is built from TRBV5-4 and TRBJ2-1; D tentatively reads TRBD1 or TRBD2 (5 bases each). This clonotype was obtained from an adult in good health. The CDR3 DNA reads TGTGCCAGCAGCGCACAACTAGGGGATGAGCAGTTCTTC. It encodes CASSAQLGDEQFF.